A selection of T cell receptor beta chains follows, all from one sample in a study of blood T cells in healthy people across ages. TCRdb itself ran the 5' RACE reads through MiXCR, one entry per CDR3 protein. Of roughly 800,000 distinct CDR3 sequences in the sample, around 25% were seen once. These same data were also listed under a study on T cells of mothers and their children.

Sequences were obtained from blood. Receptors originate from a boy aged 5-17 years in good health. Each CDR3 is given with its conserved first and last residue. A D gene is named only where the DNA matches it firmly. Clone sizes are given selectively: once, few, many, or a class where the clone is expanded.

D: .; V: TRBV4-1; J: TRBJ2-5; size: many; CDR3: CASSHPRLSSLETQYF; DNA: TGCGCCAGCAGCCACCCACGACTTTCCAGCCTGGAGACCCAGTACTTC
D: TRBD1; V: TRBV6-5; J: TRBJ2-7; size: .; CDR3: CASSRDRGAYEQYF; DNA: TGTGCCAGCAGTCGGGACAGGGGGGCCTACGAGCAGTACTTC
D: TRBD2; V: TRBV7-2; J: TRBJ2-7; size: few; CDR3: CASSSSAGGGYEQYF; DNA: TGTGCCAGCAGCTCCTCAGCGGGGGGCGGTTACGAGCAGTACTTC
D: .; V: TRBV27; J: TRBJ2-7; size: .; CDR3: CASSRTGQRRHIAEQYF; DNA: TGTGCCAGCAGTAGAACCGGACAGAGAAGACACATAGCCGAGCAGTACTTC
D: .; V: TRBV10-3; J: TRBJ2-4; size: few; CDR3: CAISEKIGTTTKNIQYF; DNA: TGTGCCATCAGTGAGAAGATAGGGACGACTACCAAAAACATTCAGTACTTC
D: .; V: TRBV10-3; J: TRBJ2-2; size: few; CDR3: CAISDQQGGTGELFF; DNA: TGTGCCATCAGTGACCAACAGGGGGGGACCGGGGAGCTGTTTTTT
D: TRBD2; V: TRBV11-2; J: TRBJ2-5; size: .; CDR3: CASSLDNPSRGGRETQYF; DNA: TGTGCCAGCAGCTTAGATAACCCAAGTCGGGGGGGCCGGGAGACCCAGTACTTC
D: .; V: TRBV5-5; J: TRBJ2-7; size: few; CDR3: CASSLVTHEQYF; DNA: TGTGCCAGCAGCTTGGTGACGCACGAGCAGTACTTC
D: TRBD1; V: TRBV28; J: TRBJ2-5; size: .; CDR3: CTSSIRTGVQETQYF; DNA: TGTACCAGCAGTATACGGACAGGGGTCCAAGAGACCCAGTACTTC
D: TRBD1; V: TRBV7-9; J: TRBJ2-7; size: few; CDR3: CASSHDRGRYEQYF; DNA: TGTGCCAGCAGCCACGACAGGGGGCGTTACGAGCAGTACTTC
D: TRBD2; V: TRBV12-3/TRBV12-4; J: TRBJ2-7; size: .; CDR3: CASSSSGISYEQYF; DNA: TGTGCCAGCAGTTCTAGCGGGATTTCCTACGAGCAGTACTTC
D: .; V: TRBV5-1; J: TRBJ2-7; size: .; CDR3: CASSVPSGEQYF; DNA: TGCGCCAGCAGCGTGCCGTCGGGCGAGCAGTACTTC
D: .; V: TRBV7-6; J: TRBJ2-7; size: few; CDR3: CASSSNEAYEQYF; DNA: TGTGCCAGCAGCTCTAACGAGGCCTACGAGCAGTACTTC
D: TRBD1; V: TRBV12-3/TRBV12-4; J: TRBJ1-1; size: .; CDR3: CASSLILGGPKEAFF; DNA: TGTGCCAGCAGTTTGATTCTAGGGGGCCCAAAGGAAGCTTTCTTT
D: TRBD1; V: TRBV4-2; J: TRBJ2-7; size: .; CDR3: CASSQGSRQGSHEQYF; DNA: TGTGCCAGCAGCCAAGGGTCTCGACAGGGGAGCCACGAGCAGTACTTC
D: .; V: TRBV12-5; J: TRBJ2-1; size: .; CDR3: CASGSGLEQFF; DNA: TGTGCTAGTGGTTCGGGGCTTGAGCAGTTCTTC
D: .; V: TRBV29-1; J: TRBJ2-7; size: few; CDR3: CSVEFLLEQYF; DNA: TGCAGCGTTGAATTCCTGCTGGAGCAGTACTTC
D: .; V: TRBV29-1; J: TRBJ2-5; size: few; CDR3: CSVEGRPGSQETQYF; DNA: TGCAGCGTTGAGGGTAGGCCAGGGTCCCAAGAGACCCAGTACTTC
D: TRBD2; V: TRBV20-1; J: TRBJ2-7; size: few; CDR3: CSALRLAGGAYEQYF; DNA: TGCAGTGCTCTTCGACTAGCGGGGGGGGCCTACGAGCAGTACTTC
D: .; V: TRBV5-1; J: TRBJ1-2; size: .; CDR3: CASSLVASAGDGYTF; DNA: TGCGCCAGCAGCTTGGTCGCGTCTGCTGGAGATGGCTACACCTTC